The rows below give T cell receptor beta chains drawn from one sample of a study of early stage breast cancer tumors. Produced via immunoSEQ multiplex PCR; TCRdb's table is partial and in-frame only. Of 25,000 to 35,000 clones detected, around three quarters appear once; the ten largest clones hold approximately 12%. Sequencing input: blood. These receptors came from a person aged 55-75 years with breast cancer. The CDR3 runs from the conserved cysteine through the conserved F or W. The order of the fields is V gene, D gene, J gene, clone size, CDR3 protein, CDR3 DNA. D genes are given only for firm matches. Clone size is stated in some rows and not others, as once, few, many or a class when expanded.

V: TRBV7-2; D: TRBD1; J: TRBJ1-5; size: .; CDR3: CASSPDRGNQPQHF; DNA: TGTGCCAGCAGCCCGGACAGGGGAAATCAGCCCCAGCATTTT
V: TRBV9; D: TRBD1; J: TRBJ1-2; size: .; CDR3: CASSGRQGVYGYTF; DNA: TGTGCCAGCAGCGGCCGACAGGGCGTTTATGGCTACACCTTC
V: TRBV2; D: .; J: TRBJ1-2; size: .; CDR3: CASSHSGSYTF; DNA: TGTGCCAGCAGCCATTCCGGGAGCTACACCTTC
V: TRBV6-1; D: .; J: TRBJ2-3; size: .; CDR3: CASSEYSNTDTQYF; DNA: TGTGCCAGCAGTGAATACTCTAATACAGATACGCAGTATTTT
V: TRBV19; D: .; J: TRBJ2-1; size: .; CDR3: CASSIMGGLYNEQFF; DNA: TGTGCCAGTAGTATAATGGGGGGTCTCTACAATGAGCAGTTCTTC
V: TRBV30; D: .; J: TRBJ1-1; size: .; CDR3: CAWSVTRMNPSVRAFF; DNA: TGTGCCTGGAGTGTAACTAGAATGAATCCCTCTGTGAGGGCTTTCTTT
V: TRBV27; D: .; J: TRBJ1-2; size: .; CDR3: CASSFMGSLGYTF; DNA: TGTGCCAGCAGTTTTATGGGCAGCTTAGGCTACACCTTC
V: TRBV5-6; D: .; J: TRBJ2-5; size: .; CDR3: CASSPAGGAQETQYF; DNA: TGTGCCAGCAGCCCCGCCGGCGGGGCTCAAGAGACCCAGTACTTC
V: TRBV7-9; D: .; J: TRBJ1-1; size: .; CDR3: CASSYDGGTEAFF; DNA: TGTGCCAGCAGCTATGACGGGGGGACTGAAGCTTTCTTT
V: TRBV5-4; D: TRBD1; J: TRBJ1-1; size: .; CDR3: CASSTGTVNTEAFF; DNA: TGTGCCAGCAGCACCGGGACAGTGAACACTGAAGCTTTCTTT
V: TRBV19; D: .; J: TRBJ2-4; size: .; CDR3: CASSTPWRGSKNIQYF; DNA: TGTGCCAGTAGTACCCCCTGGAGAGGGTCCAAAAACATTCAGTACTTC
V: TRBV15; D: TRBD1; J: TRBJ1-5; size: .; CDR3: CATSSQGDQPQHF; DNA: TGTGCCACCAGCTCCCAGGGGGATCAGCCCCAGCATTTT
V: TRBV2; D: TRBD1; J: TRBJ2-7; size: .; CDR3: CAITGTDSYEQYF; DNA: TGTGCCATCACCGGGACAGACTCCTACGAGCAGTACTTC
V: TRBV2; D: .; J: TRBJ2-1; size: .; CDR3: CASTRSSLYNEQFF; DNA: TGTGCCAGCACGAGGTCTAGCCTTTACAATGAGCAGTTCTTC
V: TRBV7-9; D: TRBD1; J: TRBJ1-5; size: .; CDR3: CASSSTGNQPQHF; DNA: TGTGCCAGCAGCTCGACAGGGAATCAGCCCCAGCATTTT
V: TRBV2; D: .; J: TRBJ2-7; size: .; CDR3: CASRVTLGGEQYF; DNA: TGTGCCAGCAGAGTCACGCTAGGGGGCGAGCAGTACTTC
V: TRBV18; D: TRBD2; J: TRBJ2-2; size: .; CDR3: CASSPVTSGTGELFF; DNA: TGTGCCAGCTCACCGGTGACTAGCGGTACCGGGGAGCTGTTTTTT
V: TRBV4-3; D: TRBD1; J: TRBJ2-5; size: .; CDR3: CASSHRTGLQETQYF; DNA: TGCGCCAGCAGCCATAGGACAGGCCTCCAAGAGACCCAGTACTTC
V: TRBV6-5; D: .; J: TRBJ1-1; size: .; CDR3: CASSPRGLGYTEAFF; DNA: TGTGCCAGCAGCCCCCGAGGGCTAGGGTATACTGAAGCTTTCTTT
V: TRBV7-9; D: TRBD2; J: TRBJ2-1; size: .; CDR3: CASSLGPGLLHNEQFF; DNA: TGTGCCAGCAGCTTAGGTCCGGGACTACTACACAATGAGCAGTTCTTC
V: TRBV30; D: TRBD1; J: TRBJ2-1; size: .; CDR3: CASPGQGNAEQFF; DNA: TGTGCCTCCCCCGGACAGGGGAACGCTGAGCAGTTCTTC
V: TRBV11-2; D: TRBD1; J: TRBJ2-5; size: .; CDR3: CASSDRTGGGETQYF; DNA: TGTGCCAGCAGCGATCGGACAGGGGGCGGTGAGACCCAGTACTTC
V: TRBV5-4; D: TRBD1; J: TRBJ2-7; size: .; CDR3: CASSFVGQATYEQYF; DNA: TGTGCCAGCAGCTTCGTTGGACAGGCAACCTACGAGCAGTACTTC
V: TRBV6-5; D: TRBD1; J: TRBJ2-7; size: .; CDR3: CASRPGTEEQYF; DNA: TGTGCCAGCAGACCCGGGACAGAAGAGCAGTACTTC
V: TRBV7-7; D: TRBD1; J: TRBJ2-7; size: once; CDR3: CASSKDRNSYEQYF; DNA: TGTGCCAGCAGCAAGGACAGGAACTCCTACGAGCAGTACTTC
V: TRBV27; D: .; J: TRBJ1-1; size: .; CDR3: CASKGVNTEAFF; DNA: TGTGCCAGCAAGGGGGTGAACACTGAAGCTTTCTTT
V: TRBV5-4; D: TRBD2; J: TRBJ2-4; size: .; CDR3: CASSLAGRDIQYF; DNA: TGTGCCAGCAGCTTAGCGGGGAGAGACATTCAGTACTTC
V: TRBV6-5; D: TRBD2; J: TRBJ2-3; size: .; CDR3: CASRRTSGFPDTQYF; DNA: TGTGCCAGCAGGCGGACTAGCGGGTTTCCAGATACGCAGTATTTT
V: TRBV7-8; D: .; J: TRBJ1-2; size: .; CDR3: CASSLGTGNYGYTF; DNA: TGTGCCAGCAGCTTAGGTACGGGGAACTATGGCTACACCTTC
V: TRBV18; D: .; J: TRBJ1-1; size: .; CDR3: CASSPVLEQEAFF; DNA: TGTGCCAGCTCACCAGTTTTGGAGCAGGAAGCTTTCTTT
V: TRBV29-1; D: .; J: TRBJ1-4; size: .; CDR3: CSVRLATNEKLFF; DNA: TGCAGCGTTCGACTTGCAACTAATGAAAAACTGTTTTTT
V: TRBV25-1; D: TRBD1; J: TRBJ2-7; size: few; CDR3: CASSASRGQGAHEQYF; DNA: TGTGCCAGCAGTGCTTCTCGCGGACAGGGGGCCCACGAGCAGTACTTC
V: TRBV5-1; D: .; J: TRBJ2-7; size: .; CDR3: CASSGNRDYEQYF; DNA: TGCGCCAGCAGCGGCAACAGGGACTACGAGCAGTACTTC
V: TRBV5-1; D: TRBD1; J: TRBJ2-2; size: .; CDR3: CASSPGQKLNTGELFF; DNA: TGCGCCAGCAGCCCGGGACAGAAGTTGAACACCGGGGAGCTGTTTTTT
V: TRBV10-3; D: TRBD1; J: TRBJ1-5; size: .; CDR3: CAISEWQGAQPQHF; DNA: TGTGCCATCAGTGAGTGGCAGGGGGCTCAGCCCCAGCATTTT
V: TRBV2; D: .; J: TRBJ2-7; size: once; CDR3: CASSEQGGPYEQYF; DNA: TGTGCCAGCAGTGAACAGGGTGGGCCCTACGAGCAGTACTTC
V: TRBV15; D: TRBD1; J: TRBJ2-2; size: .; CDR3: CATSRLRTTGVANTGELFF; DNA: TGTGCCACCAGCAGATTACGAACGACAGGGGTCGCGAACACCGGGGAGCTGTTTTTT
V: TRBV6-5; D: .; J: TRBJ2-1; size: .; CDR3: CASSWGLVYEQFF; DNA: TGTGCCAGCAGTTGGGGACTGGTCTATGAGCAGTTCTTC
V: TRBV7-9; D: TRBD1; J: TRBJ2-7; size: .; CDR3: CASSPGQMAYEQYF; DNA: TGTGCCAGCAGCCCGGGACAGATGGCCTACGAGCAGTACTTC
V: TRBV18; D: TRBD1; J: TRBJ1-1; size: .; CDR3: CASSQPGQGRGGTEAFF; DNA: TGTGCCAGCTCACAACCGGGACAGGGAAGGGGAGGCACTGAAGCTTTCTTT
V: TRBV30; D: .; J: TRBJ2-7; size: once; CDR3: CAWSVAGIEYEQYF; DNA: TGTGCCTGGAGTGTGGCGGGTATAGAGTACGAGCAGTACTTC